This T cell receptor (beta chain) was sequenced during a study of T cell responses to AZD1222 COVID-19 vaccine. General observations from the study: Spike-specific TCR breadth and depth were elevated following two AZD1222 doses. Of the AZD1222 recipients, only 5 or 6 were seropositive at baseline.

Assay used: immunoSEQ multiplex PCR; TCRdb lists only in-frame clones, some missing. This table has about 57,000 clones, 86% appearing once. As concerns this clone: What it binds is not known.

Germline CDR1 is DFQATT and CDR2 is SNEGSKA (reference sequence). V shed 4 bases and J shed 5 bases, with 8 bases lying between them. CDR3 length equals 11 residues. Here the sequenced sample was peripheral blood, taken on day 0 of AZD1222 vaccination. This chain uses TRBV20-1 with TRBJ2-5; the D gene is possibly TRBD2 (6 bases). This receptor was identified in an adult in good health. CDR3 in amino acids: CSAMGRETQYF. The CDR3 DNA is TGCAGTGCTATGGGGAGGGAGACCCAGTACTTC.